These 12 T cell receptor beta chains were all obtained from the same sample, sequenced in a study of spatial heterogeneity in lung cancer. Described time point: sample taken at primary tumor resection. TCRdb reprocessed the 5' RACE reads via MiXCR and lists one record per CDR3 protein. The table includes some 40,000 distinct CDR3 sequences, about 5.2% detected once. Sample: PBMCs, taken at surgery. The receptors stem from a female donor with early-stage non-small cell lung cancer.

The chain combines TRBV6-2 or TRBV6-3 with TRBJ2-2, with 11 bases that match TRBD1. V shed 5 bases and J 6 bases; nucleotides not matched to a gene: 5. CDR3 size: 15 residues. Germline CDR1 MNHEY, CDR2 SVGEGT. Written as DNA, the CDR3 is TGTGCCAGCAGTCGGCGGGACAGGGGGGCCGGGGAGCTGTTTTTT. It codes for CASSRRDRGAGELFF.

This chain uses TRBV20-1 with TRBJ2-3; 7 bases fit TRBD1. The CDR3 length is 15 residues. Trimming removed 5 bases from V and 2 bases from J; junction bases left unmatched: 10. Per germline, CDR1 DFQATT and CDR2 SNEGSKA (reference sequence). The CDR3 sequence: CSAPGGSSNTDTQYF. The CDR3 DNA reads TGCAGTGCTCCAGGGGGTTCTAGCAACACAGATACGCAGTATTTT.

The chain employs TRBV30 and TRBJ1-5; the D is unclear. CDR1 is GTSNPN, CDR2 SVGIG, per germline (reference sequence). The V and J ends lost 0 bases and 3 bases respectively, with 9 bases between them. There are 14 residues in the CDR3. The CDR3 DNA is TGTGCCTGGAGTGTAATGTACAACAATCAGCCCCAGCATTTT. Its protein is CAWSVMYNNQPQHF.

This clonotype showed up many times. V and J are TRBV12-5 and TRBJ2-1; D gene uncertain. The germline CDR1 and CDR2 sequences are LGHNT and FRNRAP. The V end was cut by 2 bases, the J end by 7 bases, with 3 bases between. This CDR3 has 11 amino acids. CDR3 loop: CASGLRNEQFF. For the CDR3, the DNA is TGTGCTAGTGGTTTGCGGAATGAGCAGTTCTTC.

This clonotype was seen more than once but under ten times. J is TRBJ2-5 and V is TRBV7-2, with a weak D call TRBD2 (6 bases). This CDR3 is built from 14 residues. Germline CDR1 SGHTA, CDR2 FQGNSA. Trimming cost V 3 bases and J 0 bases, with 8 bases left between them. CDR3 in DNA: TGTGCCAGCAGCTTCCGGGGGTACCAAGAGACCCAGTACTTC. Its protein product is CASSFRGYQETQYF.

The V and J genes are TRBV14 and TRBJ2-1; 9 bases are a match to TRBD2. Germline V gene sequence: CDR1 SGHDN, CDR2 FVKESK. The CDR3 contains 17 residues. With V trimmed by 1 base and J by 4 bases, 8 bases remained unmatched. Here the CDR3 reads CASSQVRLAGKYNEQFF. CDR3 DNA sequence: TGTGCCAGCAGCCAAGTTCGTCTAGCGGGGAAATACAATGAGCAGTTCTTC. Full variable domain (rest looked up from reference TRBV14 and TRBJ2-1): EAGVTQFPSHSVIEKGQTVTLRCDPISGHDNLYWYRRVMGKEIKFLLHFVKESKQDESGMPNNRFLAERTGGTYSTLKVQPAELEDSGVYFCASSQVRLAGKYNEQFFGPGTRLTVL.

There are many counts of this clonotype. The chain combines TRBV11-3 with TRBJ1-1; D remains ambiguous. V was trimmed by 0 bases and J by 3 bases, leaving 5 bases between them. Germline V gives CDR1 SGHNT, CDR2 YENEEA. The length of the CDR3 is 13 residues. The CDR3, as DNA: TGTGCCAGCAGCTTAGAGCGCTACACTGAAGCTTTCTTT. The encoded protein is CASSLERYTEAFF. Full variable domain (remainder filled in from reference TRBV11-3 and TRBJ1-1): EAGVVQSPRYKIIEKKQPVAFWCNPISGHNTLYWYLQNLGQGPELLIRYENEEAVDDSQLPKDRFSAERLKGVDSTLKIQPAELGDSAVYLCASSLERYTEAFFGQGTRLTVV.

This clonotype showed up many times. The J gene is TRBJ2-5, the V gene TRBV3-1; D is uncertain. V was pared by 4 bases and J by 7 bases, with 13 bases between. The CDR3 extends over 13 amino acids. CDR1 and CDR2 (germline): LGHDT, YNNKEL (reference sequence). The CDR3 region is CASSPTPLRTQYF. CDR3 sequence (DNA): TGTGCCAGCAGCCCGACCCCTCTTAGGACCCAGTACTTC.

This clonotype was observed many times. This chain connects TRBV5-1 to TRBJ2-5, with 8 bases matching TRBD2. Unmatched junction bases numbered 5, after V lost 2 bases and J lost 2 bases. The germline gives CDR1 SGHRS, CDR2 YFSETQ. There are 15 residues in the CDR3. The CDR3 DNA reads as TGCGCCAGCAGCTTAGCGGGGGCTAAACAAGAGACCCAGTACTTC. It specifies CASSLAGAKQETQYF.

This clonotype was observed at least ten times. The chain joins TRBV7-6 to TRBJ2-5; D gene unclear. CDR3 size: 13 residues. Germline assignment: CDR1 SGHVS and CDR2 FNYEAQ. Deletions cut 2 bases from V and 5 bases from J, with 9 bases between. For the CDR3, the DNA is TGTGCCAGCAGCTTAAGGCGAGGCGAGACCCAGTACTTC. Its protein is CASSLRRGETQYF.

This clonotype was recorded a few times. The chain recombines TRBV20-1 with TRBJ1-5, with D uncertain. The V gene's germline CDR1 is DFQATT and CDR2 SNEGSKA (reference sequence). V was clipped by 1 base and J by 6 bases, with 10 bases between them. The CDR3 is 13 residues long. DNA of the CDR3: TGCAGTGCTAGAGGCAGAGGGAGTCAGCCCCAGCATTTT. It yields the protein CSARGRGSQPQHF.

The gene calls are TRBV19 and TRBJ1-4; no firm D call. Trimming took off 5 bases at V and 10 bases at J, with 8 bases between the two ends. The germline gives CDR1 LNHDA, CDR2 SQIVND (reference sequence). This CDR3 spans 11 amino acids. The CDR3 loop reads CASSDSSKLFF. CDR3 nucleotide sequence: TGTGCCAGTAGTGATAGTTCAAAACTGTTTTTT.